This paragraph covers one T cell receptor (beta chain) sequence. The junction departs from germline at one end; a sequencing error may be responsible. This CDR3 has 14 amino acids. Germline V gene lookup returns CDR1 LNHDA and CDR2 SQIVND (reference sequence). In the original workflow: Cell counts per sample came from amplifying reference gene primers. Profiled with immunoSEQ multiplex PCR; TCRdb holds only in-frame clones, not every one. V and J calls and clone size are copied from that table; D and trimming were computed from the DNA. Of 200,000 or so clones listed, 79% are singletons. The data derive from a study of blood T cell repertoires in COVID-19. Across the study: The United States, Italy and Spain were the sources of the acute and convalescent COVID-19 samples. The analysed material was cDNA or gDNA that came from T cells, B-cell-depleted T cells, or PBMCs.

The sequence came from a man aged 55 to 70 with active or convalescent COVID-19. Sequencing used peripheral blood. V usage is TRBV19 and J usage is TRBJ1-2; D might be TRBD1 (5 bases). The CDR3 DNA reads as TGTGCCAGTAGTATGGCGGGGGAAAGGGACCTTAACATCTTC. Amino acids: CASSMAGERDLNIF.